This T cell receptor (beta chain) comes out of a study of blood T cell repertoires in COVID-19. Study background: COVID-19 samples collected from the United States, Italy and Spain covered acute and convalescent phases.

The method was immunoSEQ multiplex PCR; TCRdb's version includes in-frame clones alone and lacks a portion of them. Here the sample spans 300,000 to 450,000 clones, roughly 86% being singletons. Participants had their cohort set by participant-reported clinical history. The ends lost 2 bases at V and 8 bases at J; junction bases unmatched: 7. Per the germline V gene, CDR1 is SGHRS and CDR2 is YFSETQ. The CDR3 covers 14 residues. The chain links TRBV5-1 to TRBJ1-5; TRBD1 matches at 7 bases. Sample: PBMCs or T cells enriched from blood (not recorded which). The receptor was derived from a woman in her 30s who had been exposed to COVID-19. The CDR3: CASSFGQEAEPQHF. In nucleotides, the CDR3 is TGCGCCAGCAGCTTCGGACAGGAAGCAGAGCCCCAGCATTTT. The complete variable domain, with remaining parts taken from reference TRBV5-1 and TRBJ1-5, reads KAGVTQTPRYLIKTRGQQVTLSCSPISGHRSVSWYQQTPGQGLQFLFEYFSETQRNKGNFPGRFSGRQFSNSRSEMNVSTLELGDSALYLCASSFGQEAEPQHFGDGTRLSIL.